This T cell receptor beta chain is drawn from a study of blood T cell repertoires in COVID-19. On the study more broadly: The origin of the acute and convalescent COVID-19 samples was the United States, Italy and Spain.

Looked up from germline, CDR1 is SGDLS and CDR2 is YYNGEE. The CDR3 has 16 amino acids. V lost 4 bases and J 3 bases, leaving 17 bases between the germline ends. Assay: immunoSEQ multiplex PCR; the TCRdb copy retains only in-frame clones and omits some. Of roughly 14,000 clones listed, around 86% are singletons. This TCR was sampled from a human donor in a cohort sampled during active COVID-19. Sequencing used peripheral blood. The chain couples TRBV9 to TRBJ2-1, with D maybe TRBD1 (5 bases). CDR3 residues: CASSPIPGWSYNEQFF. CDR3 coding DNA: TGTGCCAGCAGCCCAATACCAGGGTGGAGCTACAATGAGCAGTTCTTC.